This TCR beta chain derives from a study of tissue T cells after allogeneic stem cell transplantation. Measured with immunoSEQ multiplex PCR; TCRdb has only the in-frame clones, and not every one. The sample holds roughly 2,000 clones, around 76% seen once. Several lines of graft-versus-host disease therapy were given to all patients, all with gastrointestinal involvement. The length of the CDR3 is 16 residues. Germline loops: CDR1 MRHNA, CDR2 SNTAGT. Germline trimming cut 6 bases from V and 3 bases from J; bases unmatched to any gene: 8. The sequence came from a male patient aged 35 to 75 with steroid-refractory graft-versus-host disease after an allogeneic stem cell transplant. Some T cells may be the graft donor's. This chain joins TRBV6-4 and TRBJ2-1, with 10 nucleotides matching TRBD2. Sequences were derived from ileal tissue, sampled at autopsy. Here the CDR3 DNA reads TGTGCCAGCAGCCTAGAAGCGGGGGGGGTCTACAATGAGCAGTTCTTC. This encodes CASSLEAGGVYNEQFF.